The T cell receptor beta chain under discussion was sequenced for a study of blood T cell repertoires in COVID-19. Overall study: Italy, Spain and the United States were the sources of the convalescent and acute COVID-19 samples. Sources were T cells, B-cell-depleted T cells, or PBMCs; the material itself was cDNA or gDNA.

The V gene's germline CDR1 is LNHDA and CDR2 SQIVND (reference sequence). The CDR3 sequence is 13 residues long. J lost 3 bases, V lost 4 bases, and 3 bases had no gene match. Participants were aged about 18 to 89 years from about 25 US areas. Participants' own reports of clinical history determined their cohort assignment. Assay used: immunoSEQ multiplex PCR; TCRdb lists only in-frame clones, some missing. This table has about 220,000 clones, 80% to 90% appearing once. The chain has TRBV19 and TRBJ2-7; 7 bases line up with TRBD1. Sequencing was done on a sample of PBMCs or T cells enriched from blood (not recorded which). The origin of this receptor is a woman aged 18-29 years in a cohort exposed to, infected with or recovered from COVID-19 (not recorded which). CDR3 in amino acids: CASSRQGNYEQYF. CDR3 DNA sequence: TGTGCCAGTAGTAGACAGGGCAACTACGAGCAGTACTTC. The variable domain in full, completed from reference TRBV19 and TRBJ2-7, reads DGGITQSPKYLFRKEGQNVTLSCEQNLNHDAMYWYRQDPGQGLRLIYYSQIVNDFQKGDIAEGYSVSREKKESFPLTVTSAQKNPTAFYLCASSRQGNYEQYFGPGTRLTVT.